The 4 T cell receptor beta chains below were found in one sample sequenced in a study of T cell repertoires in cytomegalovirus infection. No antigen is known for these receptors. TCRdb itself ran the reads through MiXCR, one entry per CDR3 protein. The profile covers 700,000 to 950,000 distinct CDR3 sequences, with around a third appearing a single time and 12% taken by the ten largest. Source: cultured CD8+ T cells from PBMCs, taken from culture after CMV antigen stimulation. The receptor set was obtained from a human donor in good health (CMV status not recorded). Some clones in this sample may be carry-over from other donors' samples.

This chain connects TRBV7-3 to TRBJ2-1; no definite D call. Trimming pared 3 bases from V and 2 bases from J, leaving 14 bases between. The CDR3 is 16 residues long. Germline V gene sequence: CDR1 SGHTA, CDR2 FQGTGA. The CDR3 DNA reads TGTGCCAGCAGCTTCGGTCCCGACGGAACCTACAATGAGCAGTTCTTC. Translated, it gives CASSFGPDGTYNEQFF.

This clonotype was detected many times. The V gene is TRBV7-6, the J gene TRBJ2-7; 9 bases line up with TRBD1. V trimming: 5 bases; J trimming: 2 bases; junction bases outside the gene matches: 16. The CDR3 is made up of 18 amino acids. The germline V gene encodes CDR1 SGHVS and CDR2 FNYEAQ. CDR3 DNA: TGTGCCAGCAGCCCAGCTTTCGGCGGGACAGGGATTCCCTACGAGCAGTACTTC. It translates to CASSPAFGGTGIPYEQYF.

This clonotype was counted ten times or more. This chain connects TRBV27 to TRBJ2-7, with a tentative D call TRBD1 (5 bases). The germline V gene has CDR1 MNHEY and CDR2 SMNVEV (reference sequence). V dropped 5 bases and J dropped 6 bases, with 11 bases sitting between them. The CDR3 covers 12 residues. The CDR3 DNA reads TGTGCCAGCAGTACCCAGGGTTCCGAGCAGTACTTC. As protein: CASSTQGSEQYF.

This chain uses TRBV4-1 with TRBJ2-2; 11 positions match TRBD2. The CDR3 sequence is 18 residues long. V lost 0 bases to trimming and J lost 7 bases; unmatched junction nucleotides: 10. Germline-derived CDR1 and CDR2 are MGHRA and YSYEKL. DNA for the CDR3: TGCGCCAGCAGCCAAGATGCGACTAGCGGGGAGTGGATCGGGGAGCTGTTTTTT. This codes for CASSQDATSGEWIGELFF.